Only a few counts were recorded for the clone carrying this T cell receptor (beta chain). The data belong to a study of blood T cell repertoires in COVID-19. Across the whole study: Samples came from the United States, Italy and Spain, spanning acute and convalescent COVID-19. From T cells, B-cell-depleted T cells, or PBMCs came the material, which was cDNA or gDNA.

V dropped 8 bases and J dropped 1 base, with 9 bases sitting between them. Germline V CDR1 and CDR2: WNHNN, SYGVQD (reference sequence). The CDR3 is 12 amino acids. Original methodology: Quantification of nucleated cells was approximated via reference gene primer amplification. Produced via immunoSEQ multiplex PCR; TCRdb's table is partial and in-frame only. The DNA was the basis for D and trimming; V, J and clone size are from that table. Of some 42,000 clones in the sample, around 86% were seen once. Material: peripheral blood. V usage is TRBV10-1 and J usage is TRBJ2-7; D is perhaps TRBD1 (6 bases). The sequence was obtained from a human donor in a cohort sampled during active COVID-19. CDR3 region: CASGDKSYEQYF. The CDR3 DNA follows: TGCGCCAGCGGGGACAAGTCCTACGAGCAGTACTTC.